This T cell receptor beta chain was sequenced in a study of T cells in Graves' hyperthyroidism and ophthalmopathy. Trimming cost V 7 bases and J 7 bases, with 17 bases left between them. The CDR3 covers 14 residues. From germline, CDR1 is MNHEY and CDR2 SMNVEV (reference sequence). Amplification yielded TCR beta CDR3 regions, with RNA transcripts as the source. The TCR CDR3 was amplified in a first-round RT-PCR using the HTBI primer set. TCRdb reprocessed the multiplex PCR reads via MiXCR and lists one record per CDR3 protein. This sample has 500,000 to 650,000 distinct CDR3 sequences, with around 13% found just once. Investigators excluded patients with uncontrolled infection, other autoimmune disease, pregnancy or lactation. Study-wide findings and caveats: Ophthalmopathy was separated from stable hyperthyroidism by a 13 V-J model.

This clonotype was observed many times. No antigen is known for it. This chain links TRBV27 with TRBJ2-1; a possible D gene is TRBD1 (6 bases). The clonotype was recovered from a woman between 45 and 60 years old with Graves' ophthalmopathy. Sequencing was performed on blood. The CDR3 is CASNMGATRNEQFF. CDR3 bases: TGTGCCAGCAACATGGGGGCTACTCGAAATGAGCAGTTCTTC.